This T cell receptor (beta chain) was documented in a study of shared clonotypes between healthy human individuals. Turning to the study itself: CD8 memory received one plate per donor, CD8 naive two, CD4 memory three and CD4 naive three.

Findings of the study overall: For naive CD4 cells, 4.5% to 6.5% of clonotypes were shared across a few donors.

In regard to this clone: Antigen: not known.

The CDR3 extends over 15 amino acids. In germline, CDR1 is LNHNV, CDR2 YYDKDF (reference sequence). Trimming removed 5 bases at V and 2 bases at J, with 13 bases between. The run depth of the assay was deep. Assay used: immunoSEQ multiplex PCR; TCRdb lists only in-frame clones, some missing. The data hold roughly 640,000 clones, with around 97% observed a single time. The receptor's source is a woman aged 30 to 39 in good health. This chain uses TRBV15 with TRBJ2-1; D possibly corresponds to TRBD2 (6 bases). The sample taken for sequencing was naive CD4+ T cells sorted from blood. As for subset: CD45RA+ positively selected. CDR3 DNA: TGTGCCACCAGCCCGACTAGTCGCGCCTACAATGAGCAGTTCTTC. This translates into CATSPTSRAYNEQFF. Full variable domain (rest looked up from reference TRBV15 and TRBJ2-1): DAMVIQNPRYQVTQFGKPVTLSCSQTLNHNVMYWYQQKSSQAPKLLFHYYDKDFNNEADTPDNFQSRRPNTSFCFLDIRSPGLGDTAMYLCATSPTSRAYNEQFFGPGTRLTVL.